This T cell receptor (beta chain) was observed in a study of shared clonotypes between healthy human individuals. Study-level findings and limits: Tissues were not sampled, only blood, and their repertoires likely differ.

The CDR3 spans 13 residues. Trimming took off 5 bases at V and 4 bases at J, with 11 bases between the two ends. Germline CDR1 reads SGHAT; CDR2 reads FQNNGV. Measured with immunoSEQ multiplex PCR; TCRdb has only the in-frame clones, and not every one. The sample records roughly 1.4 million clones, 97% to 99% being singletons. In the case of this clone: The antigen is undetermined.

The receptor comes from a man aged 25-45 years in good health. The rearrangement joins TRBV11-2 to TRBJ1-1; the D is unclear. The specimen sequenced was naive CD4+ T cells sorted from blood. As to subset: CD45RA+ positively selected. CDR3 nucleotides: TGTGCCAGCAGCCCCCGGTTTGGCACTGAAGCTTTCTTT. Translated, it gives CASSPRFGTEAFF.